These 23 T cell receptor beta chains share one sample of origin, sequenced in a study of blood T cell repertoires in COVID-19. The assay was immunoSEQ multiplex PCR, and TCRdb's table has in-frame clones only and misses some. The sample lists 260,000 or so clones, 82% occurring once. Material: peripheral blood. These receptors were obtained from a woman aged 65 to 85 with acute or convalescent COVID-19.

In its sample, this clone was seen once. The V gene is TRBV5-1, the J gene TRBJ1-1, with D possibly matching TRBD1 (5 bases). This CDR3 is 14 amino acids long. V was pared by 4 bases and J by 5 bases, with 15 bases between. Germline V gives CDR1 SGHRS, CDR2 YFSETQ. The CDR3 nucleotides are TGCGCCAGCAGCCTGGGTGGGGGAGGAACTGAAGCTTTCTTT. Amino acids: CASSLGGGGTEAFF.

The chain combines TRBV5-8 with TRBJ2-3; D is uncertain. Germline V gene lookup returns CDR1 SGHTS and CDR2 YDEGEE. The V end was cut by 0 bases, the J end by 2 bases, with 7 bases between. CDR3 length: 14 amino acids. CDR3: CASSLAEFTDTQYF. CDR3 coding DNA: TGTGCCAGCAGCTTGGCCGAGTTCACAGATACGCAGTATTTT.

This chain joins TRBV19 and TRBJ1-6; TRBD1 aligns across 8 bases. Trimming at V came to 4 bases and at J to 10 bases, leaving 6 bases not matched to a gene. This CDR3 region has 14 residues. Per the germline V gene, CDR1 is LNHDA and CDR2 is SQIVND (reference sequence). The CDR3 spells CASSTVDRDSPLHF. The CDR3 coding sequence is TGTGCCAGTAGTACGGTGGACAGGGACTCACCCCTCCACTTT.

V gene TRBV7-2 combines with J gene TRBJ1-3, with D tentatively TRBD1 (5 bases). The germline V gene encodes CDR1 SGHTA and CDR2 FQGNSA. The ends were cut back, 3 bases at V and 0 bases at J, with 9 bases in the middle. The CDR3 sequence is 15 residues long. In DNA, the CDR3 is TGTGCCAGCAGCTTCACAGGTTCCTCTGGAAACACCATATATTTT. Translated: CASSFTGSSGNTIYF.

V and J are TRBV2 and TRBJ2-7; TRBD1 matches 7 bases. Trimming took 6 bases from V and 3 from J; bases not matched to a gene: 14. The CDR3 runs 16 residues. The germline V gene has CDR1 SNHLY and CDR2 FYNNEI. The CDR3 is CASRNPTGVTIYEQYF. DNA of the CDR3: TGTGCCAGCAGGAATCCCACAGGGGTTACCATCTACGAGCAGTACTTC.

This sequence joins TRBV2 and TRBJ2-5, with 11 bases that match TRBD2. CDR1 is SNHLY and CDR2 is FYNNEI in the germline V gene. The CDR3 extends over 16 amino acids. V gave up 6 bases and J gave up 5 bases; unmatched junction bases: 11. CDR3 coding DNA: TGTGCCAGCAGAACTAGCGGGGGCCCCGTCGGGGAGACCCAGTACTTC. It specifies CASRTSGGPVGETQYF.

The V gene is TRBV5-4, the J gene TRBJ1-2; D possibly corresponds to TRBD1 (5 bases). Germline CDR1 is SGHNT and CDR2 is YYREEE (reference sequence). Trimming took 6 bases from V and 1 from J, leaving 10 bases between them. This CDR3 has 13 residues. The CDR3 DNA reads as TGTGCCAGCACCGGGGGGGTTAACTATGGCTACACCTTC. Residues: CASTGGVNYGYTF.

This clone was picked up a small number of times. CDR3 sequence (DNA): TGTGCCAGCAGCCACCCCCAGGTGATGAACACTGAAGCTTTCTTT. Residues: CASSHPQVMNTEAFF. V gene TRBV4-2 combines with J gene TRBJ1-1; D is unclear. There are 15 residues in the CDR3. With 3 bases removed from V and 0 bases from J, the gap between germline ends came to 11 bases. The germline CDR1 and CDR2 sequences are LGHNA and YNFKEQ.

The chain uses TRBV5-6 and TRBJ2-1; TRBD1 aligns across 7 bases. Germline V lookup: CDR1 SGHDT, CDR2 YYEEEE. This CDR3 is built from 16 residues. V lost 4 bases and J lost 1; bases outside the gene matches: 8. In DNA form, the CDR3 reads TGTGCCAGCAGCGCCGACAGGGCCGCTTCCTACAATGAGCAGTTCTTC. This sequence encodes CASSADRAASYNEQFF. The complete variable domain, with remaining parts taken from reference TRBV5-6 and TRBJ2-1, reads DAGVTQSPTHLIKTRGQQVTLRCSPKSGHDTVSWYQQALGQGPQFIFQYYEEEERQRGNFPDRFSGHQFPNYSSELNVNALLLGDSALYLCASSADRAASYNEQFFGPGTRLTVL.

The chain carries TRBV5-4 and TRBJ1-1; TRBD1 matches 9 bases. The V gene end was trimmed by 3 bases and the J gene end by 4 bases; junction bases not matched to a gene: 10. The germline CDR1 and CDR2 sequences are SGHNT and YYREEE (reference sequence). The CDR3 totals 16 residues. The CDR3 bases are TGTGCCAGCAGCTCCGGGACAGGGATTTTTAGCACTGAAGCTTTCTTT. This gives the protein CASSSGTGIFSTEAFF.

The chain combines TRBV13 with TRBJ2-7; 7 bases agree with TRBD1. This CDR3 contains 14 residues. Per the germline V gene, CDR1 is PRHDT and CDR2 is FYEKMQ (reference sequence). V trimming: 0 bases; J trimming: 3 bases; junction bases outside the gene matches: 2. The CDR3 loop reads CASSLGAGGYEQYF. In DNA form, the CDR3 reads TGTGCCAGCAGCTTAGGGGCAGGGGGCTACGAGCAGTACTTC.

The V gene is TRBV19, the J gene TRBJ2-2, with TRBD1 identical over 9 bases. This CDR3 is built from 15 residues. CDR1 LNHDA and CDR2 SQIVND come from the germline V gene (reference sequence). After removal of 7 bases from V and 3 bases from J, the junction contained 6 bases not matched to a gene. This chain's CDR3 is CASKTGGAYTGELFF. Here the CDR3 DNA reads TGTGCCAGTAAAACAGGGGGCGCGTACACCGGGGAGCTGTTTTTT.

The V gene is TRBV7-2, the J gene TRBJ2-5; D is perhaps TRBD1 (5 bases). The CDR3 has 15 residues. Per the germline V gene, CDR1 is SGHTA and CDR2 is FQGNSA. The germline V and J ends were trimmed by 7 bases and 5 bases, with 20 bases remaining between them. Here the CDR3 DNA reads TGTGCCAGCACCTTCGGCCCAGGGTCGCGGGAGACCCAGTACTTC. It translates to CASTFGPGSRETQYF.

The J gene is TRBJ2-7, the V gene TRBV29-1; 7 bases align to TRBD1. Germline trimming cut 4 bases from V and 0 bases from J; bases unmatched to any gene: 9. The CDR3 has 15 residues. CDR1 and CDR2 from the germline V gene are SQVTM and ANQGSEA. CDR3 DNA sequence: TGCAGCGTTGCCGGTTGGGGACAGAGCTCCTACGAGCAGTACTTC. Protein sequence: CSVAGWGQSSYEQYF.

The V gene is TRBV7-2, the J gene TRBJ2-3; D possibly corresponds to TRBD2 (5 bases). Germline lookup yields CDR1 SGHTA and CDR2 FQGNSA. The CDR3 spans 14 residues. V was pared by 3 bases and J by 3 bases, with 10 bases between. The DNA for the CDR3 is TGTGCCAGCAGCTTCGGGGTCGGGACAGATACGCAGTATTTT. Protein: CASSFGVGTDTQYF.

This clone was counted only a few times. The chain recombines TRBV19 with TRBJ1-1; 7 nucleotides agree with TRBD1. The CDR3 has 15 residues. J lost 0 bases, V lost 5 bases, and 6 bases had no gene match. CDR1 and CDR2 from the germline V gene are LNHDA and SQIVND (reference sequence). The CDR3 here is CASSLMGQLNTEAFF. As DNA, the CDR3 is TGTGCCAGTAGTTTGATGGGACAGCTGAACACTGAAGCTTTCTTT. Based on the CDR3 plus reference TRBV19 and TRBJ1-1, the full variable domain is DGGITQSPKYLFRKEGQNVTLSCEQNLNHDAMYWYRQDPGQGLRLIYYSQIVNDFQKGDIAEGYSVSREKKESFPLTVTSAQKNPTAFYLCASSLMGQLNTEAFFGQGTRLTVV.

In this sample, this clone turned up many times. The chain carries TRBV24-1 and TRBJ2-7; 7 nucleotides line up with TRBD2. Germline V CDR1 and CDR2: KGHDR, SFDVKD. V trimming: 4 bases; J trimming: 3 bases; junction bases outside the gene matches: 5. The CDR3 sequence is 14 residues long. This chain's CDR3 is CATSEAGKSYEQYF. In DNA, the CDR3 is TGTGCCACCAGTGAAGCGGGGAAGAGCTACGAGCAGTACTTC.

This clone was observed a few times. The chain links TRBV9 to TRBJ1-2; 9 nucleotides agree with TRBD1. The J segment lost 0 bases and the V segment lost 4 bases, leaving 19 bases of the junction unmatched. Germline V CDR1 and CDR2: SGDLS, YYNGEE. The CDR3 is 20 residues long. In DNA form, the CDR3 reads TGTGCCAGCAGCTCGTGGGGCGGTGGGGGACAGGGAGATTCTAACTATGGCTACACCTTC. It specifies CASSSWGGGGQGDSNYGYTF.

This clone came up a few times. V is TRBV15 and J is TRBJ1-3; 10 nucleotides match TRBD1. V was pared by 6 bases and J by 7 bases, with 6 bases of the junction left unmatched. Germline assignment: CDR1 LNHNV and CDR2 YYDKDF (reference sequence). CDR3 length: 14 residues. CDR3 DNA sequence: TGTGCCACCAGGATGGACAGGGGGAGGAACACCATATATTTT. Its translation is CATRMDRGRNTIYF.

The rearrangement joins TRBV5-1 to TRBJ2-2; a possible D gene is TRBD1 (5 bases). The CDR3 loop spans 15 amino acids. The germline gives CDR1 SGHRS, CDR2 YFSETQ. Between the trimmed V and J ends, which lost 0 bases and 3 bases, there was a span of 9 bases. The CDR3 bases are TGCGCCAGCAGCTTGGAGACAGCGTACACCGGGGAGCTGTTTTTT. Translation gives CASSLETAYTGELFF.

A remark on this clone: Other DNA sequences in this sample translate to the same CDR3. V is TRBV18 and J is TRBJ2-5, with TRBD1 as a possible D gene (7 bases). This CDR3 comprises 14 residues. Trimming stripped 5 bases from V and 5 bases from J, with 15 bases between. Germline loops: CDR1 KGHSH, CDR2 LQKENI. CDR3 DNA: TGTGCCAGCTCAGCATTACAGGGGAGGGAGACCCAGTACTTC. Its protein is CASSALQGRETQYF.

J is TRBJ1-2 and V is TRBV5-1, with D tentatively TRBD1 (6 bases). The CDR3 sequence is 14 residues long. V was cut by 4 bases and J by 12 bases, with 22 bases left in between. The germline CDR1 and CDR2 sequences are SGHRS and YFSETQ. CDR3 in DNA: TGCGCCAGCAGCCCCGCGGACAGCCTGGGGTACAACACCTTC. Translating gives CASSPADSLGYNTF.

About this clone itself: This specimen includes other DNA sequences encoding the same CDR3. The chain couples TRBV11-2 to TRBJ1-4, with 9 positions matching TRBD1. V lost 6 bases to trimming and J lost 8 bases; unmatched junction nucleotides: 7. CDR3 size: 14 residues. Per the germline V gene, CDR1 is SGHAT and CDR2 is FQNNGV. CDR3 loop: CASSQQGAREKLFF. The CDR3 DNA follows: TGTGCCAGCAGTCAACAGGGGGCGCGGGAAAAACTGTTTTTT.